The source of this T cell receptor (beta chain) is a study of T cell repertoires in cytomegalovirus infection (dated by TCRdb to about 2019). For context, the study as a whole: Recently identified HLA-C-restricted CMV epitopes, whose presentation resists viral immunomodulation, were targeted by peptide stimulations together with well-studied HLA-B-restricted epitopes. Donor HLA type was relevant to the analysis, as public TCR beta signatures indicated carriage of CMV infection together with the matching HLA type. The research as a whole found: In the ex vivo response, HLA-C-restricted CMV-specific TCR beta clonotypes were dominant, and in two of eight donors the single most frequent clonotype came from this HLA-C-restricted group. Carriers of CMV infection plus the relevant HLA type were discriminated by the cumulative frequency of public TCR beta family members in the study cohort and in an independent 352-donor cohort.

TCRdb names Illumina HiSeq 1500 as the instrument used. The public reads were quality trimmed at Q25 with fastp and then assembled into clones with MiXCR by TCRdb, keeping productive beta chains. Each entry is one CDR3 protein sequence, shown with its most common DNA and genes. Across this sample there are about 100,000 distinct CDR3 sequences, with 35% to 50% seen only once. The top ten clonotypes cover around 70% of the sample. The V and J ends are trimmed by 6 bases and 1 base, leaving 12 bases between them. The CDR3 measures 14 amino acids from cysteine to phenylalanine. The sequence is cut down to CDR3 DNA, 42 bases in frame from base 1. Comments on this clonotype: The antigen it binds to is not known. No qualities accompany the bases; no much larger clone lies one base away.

This sample's treatment or condition label indicates: in vitro stimulation with specific CMV peptide epitopes to enrich CMV-specific T cells. This receptor was obtained from a human donor in good health (CMV status not recorded). Some clones in this sample may be carry-over from other donors' samples. Sequencing used CD8+ T cells from cultured PBMCs, obtained from culture after CMV antigen stimulation. The rearrangement joined TRBV12-3 or TRBV12-4 to TRBJ1-1; too little of a D gene remains to name it. The CDR3 here reads CASRPPPANTEAFF. The bases read TGTGCCAGCAGGCCACCCCCGGCGAACACTGAAGCTTTCTTT.